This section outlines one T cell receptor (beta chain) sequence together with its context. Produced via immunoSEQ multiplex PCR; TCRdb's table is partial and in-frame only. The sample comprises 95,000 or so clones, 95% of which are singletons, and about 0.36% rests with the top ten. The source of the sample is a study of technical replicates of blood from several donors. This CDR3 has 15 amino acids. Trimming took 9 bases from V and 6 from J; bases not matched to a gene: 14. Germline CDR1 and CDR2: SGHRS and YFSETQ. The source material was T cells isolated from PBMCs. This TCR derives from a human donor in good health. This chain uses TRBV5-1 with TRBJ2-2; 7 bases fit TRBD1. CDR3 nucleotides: TGCGCCACTTCGTTTGACAGGGAGTTATCCGGGGAGCTGTTTTTT. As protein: CATSFDRELSGELFF. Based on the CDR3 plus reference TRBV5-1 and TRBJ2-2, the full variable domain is KAGVTQTPRYLIKTRGQQVTLSCSPISGHRSVSWYQQTPGQGLQFLFEYFSETQRNKGNFPGRFSGRQFSNSRSEMNVSTLELGDSALYLCATSFDRELSGELFFGEGSRLTVL.